This TCR beta chain was observed in a study of blood T cell repertoires in COVID-19. Looking at the study overall: Sources were T cells, B-cell-depleted T cells, or PBMCs; the material itself was cDNA or gDNA.

Germline V CDR1 and CDR2: SGHNT, YYREEE (reference sequence). The CDR3 is 15 residues long. V lost 4 bases to trimming and J lost 6 bases, with 17 bases between them. Produced via immunoSEQ multiplex PCR; TCRdb's table is partial and in-frame only. The repertoire holds around 140,000 clones, with about 80% as singletons. The sequenced sample consisted of peripheral blood. The TCR sequence derives from a human donor in a cohort sampled during active COVID-19. The chain has TRBV5-4 and TRBJ1-5; D might be TRBD1 (6 bases). The CDR3 bases are TGTGCCAGCAGCCCAACACCGACAGGTGCTCAGCCCCAGCATTTT. It is translated as CASSPTPTGAQPQHF.